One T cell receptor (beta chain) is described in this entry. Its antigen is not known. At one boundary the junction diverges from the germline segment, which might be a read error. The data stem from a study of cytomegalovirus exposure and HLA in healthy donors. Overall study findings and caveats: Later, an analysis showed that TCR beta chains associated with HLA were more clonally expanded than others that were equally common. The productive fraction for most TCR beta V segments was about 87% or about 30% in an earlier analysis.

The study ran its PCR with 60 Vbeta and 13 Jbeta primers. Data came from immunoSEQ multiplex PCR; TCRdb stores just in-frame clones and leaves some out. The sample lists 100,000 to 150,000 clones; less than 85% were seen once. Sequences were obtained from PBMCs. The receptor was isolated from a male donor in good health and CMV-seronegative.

The CDR3 DNA reads TGTTCCAGCAGCTCTCTCCTTGGCTACACCTTC. This sequence encodes CSSSSLLGYTF. The chain carries TRBV7-9 and TRBJ1-2; D is ambiguous. The CDR3 has 11 residues. Germline V gives CDR1 SEHNR, CDR2 FQNEAQ (reference sequence).